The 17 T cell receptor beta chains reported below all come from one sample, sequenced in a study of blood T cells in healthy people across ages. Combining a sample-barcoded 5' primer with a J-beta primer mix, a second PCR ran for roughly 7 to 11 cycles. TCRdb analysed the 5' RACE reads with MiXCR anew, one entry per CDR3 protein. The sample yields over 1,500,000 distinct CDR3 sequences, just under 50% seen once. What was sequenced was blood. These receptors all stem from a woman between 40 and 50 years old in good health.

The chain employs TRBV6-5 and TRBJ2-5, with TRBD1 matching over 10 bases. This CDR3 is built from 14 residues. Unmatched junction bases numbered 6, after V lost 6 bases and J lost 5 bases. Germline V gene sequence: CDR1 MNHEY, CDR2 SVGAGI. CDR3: CASRRDRGPETQYF. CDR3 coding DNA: TGTGCCAGCAGAAGGGACAGGGGCCCGGAGACCCAGTACTTC.

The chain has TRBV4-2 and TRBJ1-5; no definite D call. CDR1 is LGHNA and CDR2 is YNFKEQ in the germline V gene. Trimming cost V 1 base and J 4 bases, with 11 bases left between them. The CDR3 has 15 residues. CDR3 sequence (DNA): TGTGCCAGCAGCCAAGGGGCAGGAACAAATCAGCCCCAGCATTTT. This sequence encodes CASSQGAGTNQPQHF.

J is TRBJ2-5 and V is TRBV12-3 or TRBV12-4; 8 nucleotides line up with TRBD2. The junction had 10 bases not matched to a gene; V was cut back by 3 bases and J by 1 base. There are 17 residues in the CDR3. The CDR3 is CASSFGATGGGQETQYF. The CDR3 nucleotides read TGTGCCAGCAGTTTCGGGGCAACGGGGGGGGGCCAAGAGACCCAGTACTTC.

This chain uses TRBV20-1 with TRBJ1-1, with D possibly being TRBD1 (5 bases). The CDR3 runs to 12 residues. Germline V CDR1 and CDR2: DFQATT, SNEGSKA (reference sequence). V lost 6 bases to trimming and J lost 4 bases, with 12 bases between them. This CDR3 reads CSARRGSTEAFF. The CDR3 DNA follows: TGCAGTGCCCGGAGGGGTTCCACTGAAGCTTTCTTT.

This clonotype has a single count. This CDR3 reads CASSGRGQRQPQHF. The CDR3 DNA is TGTGCCAGCAGTGGTAGGGGGCAGAGGCAGCCCCAGCATTTT. The chain links TRBV6-6 to TRBJ1-5, with 7 bases matching TRBD1. The germline CDR1 and CDR2 sequences are MNHNY and SVGAGI (reference sequence). CDR3 length equals 14 residues. V shed 5 bases, J shed 7 bases, and the junction held 8 bases outside the gene matches.

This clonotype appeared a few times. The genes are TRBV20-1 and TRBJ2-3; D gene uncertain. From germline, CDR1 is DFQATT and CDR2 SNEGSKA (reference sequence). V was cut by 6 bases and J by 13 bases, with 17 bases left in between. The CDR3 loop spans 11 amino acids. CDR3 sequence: CSATAAGRKYF. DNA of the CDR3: TGCAGTGCCACAGCCGCCGGGCGGAAGTATTTT.

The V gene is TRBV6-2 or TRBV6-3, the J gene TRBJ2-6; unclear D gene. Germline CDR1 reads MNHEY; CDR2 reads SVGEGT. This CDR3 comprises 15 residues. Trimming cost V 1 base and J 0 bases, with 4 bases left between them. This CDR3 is CASSYLPSGANVLTF. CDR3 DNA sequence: TGTGCCAGCAGTTACTTACCCTCTGGGGCCAACGTCCTGACTTTC.

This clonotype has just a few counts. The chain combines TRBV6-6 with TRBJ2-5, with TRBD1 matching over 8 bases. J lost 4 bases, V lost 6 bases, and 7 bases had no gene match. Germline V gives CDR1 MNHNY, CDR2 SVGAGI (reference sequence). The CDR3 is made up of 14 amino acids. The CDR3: CASRPRTGSETQYF. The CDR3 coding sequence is TGTGCCAGCAGACCCCGGACAGGGTCAGAGACCCAGTACTTC.

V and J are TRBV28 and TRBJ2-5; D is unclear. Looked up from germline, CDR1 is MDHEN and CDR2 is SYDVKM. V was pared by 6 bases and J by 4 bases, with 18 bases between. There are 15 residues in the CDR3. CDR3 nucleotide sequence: TGTGCCAGCAGCCAAAGGGCGTTTTTAGGAGAGACCCAGTACTTC. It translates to CASSQRAFLGETQYF.

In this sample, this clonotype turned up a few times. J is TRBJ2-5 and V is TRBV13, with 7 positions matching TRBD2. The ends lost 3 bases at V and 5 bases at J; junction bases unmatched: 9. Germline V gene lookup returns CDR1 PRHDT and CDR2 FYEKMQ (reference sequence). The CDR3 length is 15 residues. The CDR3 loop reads CASSFRGGGWETQYF. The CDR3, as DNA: TGTGCCAGCAGCTTTCGTGGGGGGGGATGGGAGACCCAGTACTTC. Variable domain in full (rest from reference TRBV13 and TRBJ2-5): AAGVIQSPRHLIKEKRETATLKCYPIPRHDTVYWYQQGPGQDPQFLISFYEKMQSDKGSIPDRFSAQQFSDYHSELNMSSLELGDSALYFCASSFRGGGWETQYFGPGTRLLVL.

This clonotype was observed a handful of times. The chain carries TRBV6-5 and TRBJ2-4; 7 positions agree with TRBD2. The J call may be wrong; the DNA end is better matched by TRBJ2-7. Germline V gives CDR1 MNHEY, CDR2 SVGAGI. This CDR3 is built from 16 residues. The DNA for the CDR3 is TGTGCCAGCAGTTATCATAGCGGGCAGGGAAGCGGCGAGCAGTACTTC. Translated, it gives CASSYHSGQGSGEQYF.

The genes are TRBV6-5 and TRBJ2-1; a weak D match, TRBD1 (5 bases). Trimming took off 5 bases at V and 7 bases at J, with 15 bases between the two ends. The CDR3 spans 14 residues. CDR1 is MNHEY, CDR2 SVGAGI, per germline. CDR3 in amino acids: CASSLFRGTNEQFF. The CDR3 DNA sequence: TGTGCCAGCAGTCTCTTTAGGGGTACGAATGAGCAGTTCTTC.

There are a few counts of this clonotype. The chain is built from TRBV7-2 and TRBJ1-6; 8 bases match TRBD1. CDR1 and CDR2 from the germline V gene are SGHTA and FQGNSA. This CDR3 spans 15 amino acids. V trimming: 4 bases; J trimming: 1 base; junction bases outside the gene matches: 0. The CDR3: CASSWTGSYNSPLHF. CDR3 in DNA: TGTGCCAGCAGCTGGACAGGGTCCTATAATTCACCCCTCCACTTT.

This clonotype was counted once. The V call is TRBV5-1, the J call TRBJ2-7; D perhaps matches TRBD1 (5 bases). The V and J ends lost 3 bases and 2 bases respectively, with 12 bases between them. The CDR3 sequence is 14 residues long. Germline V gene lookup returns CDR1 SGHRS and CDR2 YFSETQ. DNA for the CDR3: TGCGCCAGCAGCTCTCAGGGTAAACCCTACGAGCAGTACTTC. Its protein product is CASSSQGKPYEQYF.

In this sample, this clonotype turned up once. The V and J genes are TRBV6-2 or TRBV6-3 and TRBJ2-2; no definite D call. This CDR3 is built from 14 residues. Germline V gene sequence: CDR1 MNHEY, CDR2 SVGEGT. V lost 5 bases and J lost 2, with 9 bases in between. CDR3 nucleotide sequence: TGTGCCAGCAGTCAATCGATTAACACCGGGGAGCTGTTTTTT. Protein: CASSQSINTGELFF.

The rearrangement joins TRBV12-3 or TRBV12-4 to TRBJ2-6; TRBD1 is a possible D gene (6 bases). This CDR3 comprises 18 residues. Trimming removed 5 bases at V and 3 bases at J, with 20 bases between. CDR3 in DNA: TGTGCCAGCAGTAGGGCCGGGACAATACCTTTTGGGGCCAACGTCCTGACTTTC. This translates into CASSRAGTIPFGANVLTF.

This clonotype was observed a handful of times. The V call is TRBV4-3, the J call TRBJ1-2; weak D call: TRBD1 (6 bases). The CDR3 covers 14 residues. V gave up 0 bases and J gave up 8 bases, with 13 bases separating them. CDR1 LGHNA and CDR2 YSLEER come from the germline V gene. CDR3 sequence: CASSQEGLRGGYTF. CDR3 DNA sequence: TGCGCCAGCAGCCAAGAAGGCCTTAGGGGGGGCTACACCTTC.